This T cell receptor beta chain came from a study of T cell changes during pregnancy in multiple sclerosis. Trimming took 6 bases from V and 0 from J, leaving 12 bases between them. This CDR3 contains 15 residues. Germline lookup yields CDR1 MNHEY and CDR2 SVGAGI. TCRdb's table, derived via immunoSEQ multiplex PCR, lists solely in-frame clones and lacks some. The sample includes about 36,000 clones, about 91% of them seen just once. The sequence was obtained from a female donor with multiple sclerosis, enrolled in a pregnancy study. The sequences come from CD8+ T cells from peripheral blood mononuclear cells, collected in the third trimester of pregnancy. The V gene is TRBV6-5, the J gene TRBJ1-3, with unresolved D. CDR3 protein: CASREAEYSGNTIYF. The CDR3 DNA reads TGTGCCAGCAGAGAGGCAGAGTACTCTGGAAACACCATATATTTT.